The table lists the clone carrying this TCR beta chain with a few counts. Its antigen is currently unknown. This record comes from a study of T cells in Graves' hyperthyroidism and ophthalmopathy. Study results and limitations: For ophthalmopathy, model prediction preceded onset by a median about 6 months.

PBMCs came from more than 9.5 ml fresh peripheral blood. Regions amplified from RNA transcripts were the TCR beta CDR3 regions. First-round RT-PCR of the TCR CDR3 relied on the HTBI primer set. TCRdb itself ran the multiplex PCR reads through MiXCR, one entry per CDR3 protein. The sample lists 600,000 or so distinct CDR3 sequences, about 14% occurring once. The source is a woman in her fifties or sixties with Graves' ophthalmopathy. What was sequenced was blood.

CDR3 nucleotides: TGTGCCAGCCTAACCGCCGAGGGAGGGCCCAATCAGCCCCAGCATTTT. This encodes CASLTAEGGPNQPQHF. The chain employs TRBV6-2 or TRBV6-3 and TRBJ1-5, with D unresolved. Germline V lookup: CDR1 MNHEY, CDR2 SVGEGT. V was clipped by 8 bases and J by 3 bases, with 20 bases between them. The CDR3 is 16 amino acids.